This TCR beta chain was sequenced for a study of OX40 agonist ivuxolimab in advanced cancers. This table comes from immunoSEQ multiplex PCR, and its TCRdb copy is limited to in-frame clones, with some not included. The sample lists tens of thousands of clones; roughly 83% were seen once. There are 14 residues in the CDR3. Looked up from germline, CDR1 is LNHDA and CDR2 is SQIVND (reference sequence). Between the trimmed V and J ends, which lost 7 bases and 8 bases, there was a span of 17 bases. The sequenced sample was CD4+ or CD8+ T cells sorted from blood, obtained in a trial of the OX40 agonist ivuxolimab. V is TRBV19 and J is TRBJ1-4; weak D call: TRBD1 (5 bases). The receptor was derived from an adult with an advanced solid tumor such as melanoma, head and neck, liver or kidney cancer. Written as DNA, the CDR3 is TGTGCCAGTATGGGGCGAGGGCTTGGAGAAAAACTGTTTTTT. It codes for CASMGRGLGEKLFF.